This TCR beta chain emerged from a study of OX40 agonist ivuxolimab in advanced cancers. Background for the entire study: Ivuxolimab, which targeted the costimulatory receptor OX40 (CD134), was an agonistic, fully human IgG2 monoclonal antibody. Intravenous ivuxolimab was administered to patients every 2 weeks at six dose levels: 0.01, 0.1, 0.3, 1.5, 3 and 10 mg/kg. Of the roughly 50 dose-escalation patients, hepatocellular carcinoma was present in about 20, melanoma in approximately 15, renal cell carcinoma in 9 and head and neck cancer in 9. A male proportion of almost 85% and a mean age of about 60 years, ranging from 23 to 79, were recorded for the dose-escalation cohort. Prior anti-PD-1, anti-PD-L1 or anti-CTLA-4 therapy was permitted, and approximately 40% of dose-escalation patients had received checkpoint inhibitors. Partial responses occurred in three dose-escalation patients, of whom one had hepatocellular carcinoma and two had cutaneous melanoma. The point of sequencing TCRbeta in the periphery was to test whether ivuxolimab changed TCR sequence diversity and drove clonal T-cell expansion. The paper covers the monotherapy dose-escalation part of the phase I ivuxolimab trial, which included N ≈ 57 patients. On the study overall, not on this receptor specifically: At doses of 0.1 to 3.0 mg/kg, clonal expansion of both CD4+ and CD8+ blood T cells was observed from baseline to week 6. Antigen specificity was not determined for the clonally expanded peripheral T cells. After ivuxolimab, more expanded clones were found on average in CD8+ T cells than in CD4+ T cells. In partial responders in the 0.1-3.0 mg/kg groups, normalized peripheral clonal expansion was found to be among the lowest, especially among CD8+ T cells. Low levels of normalized T-cell clonal expansion were also seen in some patients who did not respond.

About this clone: This clone's antigen is unknown. Base qualities are not recorded, but no much larger clone differs from it by a single base.

Patients with autoimmune disease history or receiving systemic immunosuppression were excluded from the trial. Peripheral blood for TCR sequencing was collected from all dose cohorts at baseline, on cycle 4 day 1, and on cycle 7 day 1. Samples came from an open-label, multicenter, first-in-human phase I dose-escalation trial of ivuxolimab. Adults with locally advanced or metastatic head and neck squamous cell, hepatocellular, melanoma or renal cell carcinoma were enrolled in the trial. CD4+ and CD8+ T cells were sorted separately from peripheral blood before TCR sequencing. The germline V and J ends show losses of 2 bases and 4 bases respectively, and no gene match explains 1 base of the junction. CDR1 and CDR2 were assigned from the germline V gene as SGHTA and FQGTGA. Its CDR3 holds 13 amino acids, cysteine through phenylalanine. Solely the CDR3 DNA is kept, with 39 bases framed from the first base.

To sequence the TCRbeta CDR3 region, genomic DNA was isolated from the sorted cells. TCRbeta CDR3 regions were sequenced using the immunoSEQ Assay. TCRdb provides this immuneACCESS table in a form limited to in-frame rearrangements. Some clones are lacking; in checked studies, under half of them reflect an unresolved V gene, and why the rest are absent is not known. The sample yields 30,000 or so clones; around 80% were counted once. The top ten constitute about 15% of the sample. The sequence joins TRBV7-3 to TRBJ1-1; the junction holds 7 bases that match TRBD1. This receptor was taken from an adult with an advanced solid tumor such as melanoma, head and neck, liver or kidney cancer. The material was CD4+ or CD8+ T cells sorted from blood, obtained in a trial of the OX40 agonist ivuxolimab. The CDR3 protein is CASSLRQGTEAFF. The sequenced DNA: TGTGCCAGCAGCTTACGACAGGGCACTGAAGCTTTCTTT.